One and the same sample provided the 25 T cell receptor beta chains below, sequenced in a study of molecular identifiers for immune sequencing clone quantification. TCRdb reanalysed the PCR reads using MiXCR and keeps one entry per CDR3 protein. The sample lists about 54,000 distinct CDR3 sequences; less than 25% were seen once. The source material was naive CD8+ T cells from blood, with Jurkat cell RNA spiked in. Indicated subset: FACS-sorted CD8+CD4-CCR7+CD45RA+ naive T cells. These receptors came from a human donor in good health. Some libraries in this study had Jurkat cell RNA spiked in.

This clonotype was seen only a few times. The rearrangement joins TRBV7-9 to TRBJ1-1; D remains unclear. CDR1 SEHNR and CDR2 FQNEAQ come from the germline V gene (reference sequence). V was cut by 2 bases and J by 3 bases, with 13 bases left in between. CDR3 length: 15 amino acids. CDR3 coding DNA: TGTGCCAGCAGCTTAAGTACGGCGGGGTACACTGAAGCTTTCTTT. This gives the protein CASSLSTAGYTEAFF.

The chain's CDR3 is CSVGDRGRREPQYF. Here the CDR3 DNA reads TGCAGCGTTGGTGACAGGGGGCGCCGCGAGCCCCAGTACTTC. V gene TRBV29-1 combines with J gene TRBJ2-5, with TRBD1 identical over 10 bases. Unmatched junction bases numbered 11, after V lost 4 bases and J lost 9 bases. This CDR3 comprises 14 residues. CDR1 is SQVTM and CDR2 is ANQGSEA in the germline V gene.

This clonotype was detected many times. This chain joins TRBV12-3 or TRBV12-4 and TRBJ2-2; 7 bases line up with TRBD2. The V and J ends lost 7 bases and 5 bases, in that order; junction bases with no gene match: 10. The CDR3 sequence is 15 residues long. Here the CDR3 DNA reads TGTGCCAGCACCGCCCGCGCGGGAGCAACCGGGGAGCTGTTTTTT. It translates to CASTARAGATGELFF.

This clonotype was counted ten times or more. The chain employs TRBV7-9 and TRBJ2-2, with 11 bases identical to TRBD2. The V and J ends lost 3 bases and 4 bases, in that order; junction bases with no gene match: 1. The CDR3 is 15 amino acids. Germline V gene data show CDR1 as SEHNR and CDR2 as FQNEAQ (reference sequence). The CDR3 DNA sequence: TGTGCCAGCAGCTTCGGACTAGCGGGCACCGGGGAGCTGTTTTTT. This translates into CASSFGLAGTGELFF.

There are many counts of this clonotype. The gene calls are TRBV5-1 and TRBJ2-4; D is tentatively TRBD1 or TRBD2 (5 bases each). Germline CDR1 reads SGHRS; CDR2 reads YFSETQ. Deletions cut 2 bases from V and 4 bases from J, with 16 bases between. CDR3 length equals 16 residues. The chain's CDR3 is CASSLSPGSFKNIQYF. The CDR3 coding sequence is TGCGCCAGCAGCTTATCCCCAGGGAGTTTTAAAAACATTCAGTACTTC.

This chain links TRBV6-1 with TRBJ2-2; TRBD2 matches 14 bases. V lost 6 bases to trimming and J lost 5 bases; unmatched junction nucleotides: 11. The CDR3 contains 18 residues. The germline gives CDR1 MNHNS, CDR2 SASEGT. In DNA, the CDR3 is TGTGCCAGCAGGGTCGGGACTAGCGGGAGAAGTCGGACCGGGGAGCTGTTTTTT. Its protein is CASRVGTSGRSRTGELFF.

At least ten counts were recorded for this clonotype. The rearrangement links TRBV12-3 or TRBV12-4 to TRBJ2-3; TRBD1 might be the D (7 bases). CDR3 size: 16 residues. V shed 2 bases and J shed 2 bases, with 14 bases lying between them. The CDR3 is CASSLLEGAFTDTQYF. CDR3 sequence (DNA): TGTGCCAGCAGTTTACTGGAGGGGGCCTTCACAGATACGCAGTATTTT.

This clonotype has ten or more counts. CDR3 nucleotides: TGCAGCGCCCCTTCACCCGGGATACAGGGGGCGAGCACTGAAGCTTTCTTT. Translated, it gives CSAPSPGIQGASTEAFF. The chain uses TRBV29-1 and TRBJ1-1, with TRBD1 matching over 9 bases. This CDR3 spans 17 amino acids. V trimming: 7 bases; J trimming: 4 bases; junction bases outside the gene matches: 19. The germline V gene has CDR1 SQVTM and CDR2 ANQGSEA.

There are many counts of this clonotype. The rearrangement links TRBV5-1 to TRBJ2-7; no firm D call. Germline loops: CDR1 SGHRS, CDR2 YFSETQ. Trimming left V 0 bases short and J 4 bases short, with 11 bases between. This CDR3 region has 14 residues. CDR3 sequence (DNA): TGCGCCAGCAGCTTGGACCCTGGTTTGTACGAGCAGTACTTC. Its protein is CASSLDPGLYEQYF.

CDR3 region: CASSLAATSSYNEQFF. Here the CDR3 DNA reads TGTGCCAGCAGCTTAGCAGCTACGAGCTCCTACAATGAGCAGTTCTTC. This chain links TRBV11-2 with TRBJ2-1; D gene unclear. Trimming shortened V by 1 base and J by 0 bases, and 10 bases separated the two germline ends. The CDR3 loop spans 16 amino acids. CDR1 and CDR2 from the germline V gene are SGHAT and FQNNGV. The complete variable domain, with remaining parts taken from reference TRBV11-2 and TRBJ2-1, reads EAGVAQSPRYKIIEKRQSVAFWCNPISGHATLYWYQQILGQGPKLLIQFQNNGVVDDSQLPKDRFSAERLKGVDSTLKIQPAKLEDSAVYLCASSLAATSSYNEQFFGPGTRLTVL.

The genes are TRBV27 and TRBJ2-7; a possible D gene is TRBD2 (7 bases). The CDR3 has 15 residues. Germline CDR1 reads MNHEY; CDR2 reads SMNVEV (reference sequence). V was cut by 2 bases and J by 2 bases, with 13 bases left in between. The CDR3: CASSLRGGGAYEQYF. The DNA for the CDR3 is TGTGCCAGCAGTTTAAGAGGGGGGGGGGCCTACGAGCAGTACTTC.

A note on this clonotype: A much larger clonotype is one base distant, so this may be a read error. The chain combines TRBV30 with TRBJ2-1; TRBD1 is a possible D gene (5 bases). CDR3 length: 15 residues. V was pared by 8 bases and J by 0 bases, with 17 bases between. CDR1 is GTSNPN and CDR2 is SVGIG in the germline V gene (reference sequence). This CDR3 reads CAGQAGVSSYNEQFF. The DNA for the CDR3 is TGTGCCGGACAAGCAGGAGTGAGCTCCTACAATGAGCAGTTCTTC.

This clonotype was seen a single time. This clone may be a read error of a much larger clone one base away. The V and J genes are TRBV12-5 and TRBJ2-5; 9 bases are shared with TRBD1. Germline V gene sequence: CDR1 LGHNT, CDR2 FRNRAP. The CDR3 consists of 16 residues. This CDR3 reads CASGSTRTGDQDTQYF. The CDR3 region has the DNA TGTGCTAGTGGTTCAACCAGGACAGGGGATCAAGACACCCAGTACTTC.

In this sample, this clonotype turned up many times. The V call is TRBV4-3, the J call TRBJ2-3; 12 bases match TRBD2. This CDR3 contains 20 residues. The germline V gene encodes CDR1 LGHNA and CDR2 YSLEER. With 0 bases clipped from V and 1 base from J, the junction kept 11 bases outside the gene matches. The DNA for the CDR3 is TGCGCCAGCAGCCAAGAAGGAATGACTAGCGGGAGTTTTGGCACAGATACGCAGTATTTT. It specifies CASSQEGMTSGSFGTDTQYF.

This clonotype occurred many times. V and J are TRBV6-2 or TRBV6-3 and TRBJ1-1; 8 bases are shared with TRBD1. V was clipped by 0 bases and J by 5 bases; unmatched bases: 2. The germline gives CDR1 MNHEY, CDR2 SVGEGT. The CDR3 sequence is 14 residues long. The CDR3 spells CASSYSTGETEAFF. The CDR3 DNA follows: TGTGCCAGCAGTTACTCGACAGGGGAGACTGAAGCTTTCTTT.

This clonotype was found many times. For the CDR3, the DNA is TGTGCCAGCAGCCAAGAACCGGGACTAGGTGTTTACGAGCAGTACTTC. Translating it yields CASSQEPGLGVYEQYF. The rearrangement links TRBV14 to TRBJ2-7, with 8 bases identical to TRBD2. CDR1 SGHDN and CDR2 FVKESK come from the germline V gene. This CDR3 spans 16 amino acids. Trimming at V came to 0 bases and at J to 4 bases, leaving 8 bases not matched to a gene.

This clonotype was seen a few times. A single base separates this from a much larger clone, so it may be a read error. The CDR3 sequence: CASSLAVGGGEQYF. The CDR3 DNA is TGTGCCAGCAGCTTGGCCGTGGGGGGAGGCGAGCAGTACTTC. The chain has TRBV5-5 and TRBJ2-7; possibly TRBD2 for D (6 bases). The CDR3 extends over 14 amino acids. V lost 0 bases to trimming and J lost 6 bases, with 13 bases between them. CDR1 and CDR2 from the germline V gene are SGHKS and YYEKEE (reference sequence).

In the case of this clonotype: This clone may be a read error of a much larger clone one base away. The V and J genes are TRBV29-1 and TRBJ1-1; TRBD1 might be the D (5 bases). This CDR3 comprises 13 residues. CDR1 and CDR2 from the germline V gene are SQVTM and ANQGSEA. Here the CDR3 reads CSVTTEMNTAAFF. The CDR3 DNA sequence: TGCAGCGTTACGACAGAGATGAACACTGCAGCTTTCTTT.

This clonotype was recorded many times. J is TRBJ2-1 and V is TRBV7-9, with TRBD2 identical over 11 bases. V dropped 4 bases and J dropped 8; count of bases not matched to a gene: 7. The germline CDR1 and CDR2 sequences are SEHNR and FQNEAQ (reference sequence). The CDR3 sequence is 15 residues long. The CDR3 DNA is TGTGCCAGCAGCTCCACTAGCGGGAGATTCTATGAGCAGTTCTTC. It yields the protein CASSSTSGRFYEQFF. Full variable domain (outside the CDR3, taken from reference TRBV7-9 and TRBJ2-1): DTGVSQNPRHKITKRGQNVTFRCDPISEHNRLYWYRQTLGQGPEFLTYFQNEAQLEKSRLLSDRFSAERPKGSFSTLEIQRTEQGDSAMYLCASSSTSGRFYEQFFGPGTRLTVL.

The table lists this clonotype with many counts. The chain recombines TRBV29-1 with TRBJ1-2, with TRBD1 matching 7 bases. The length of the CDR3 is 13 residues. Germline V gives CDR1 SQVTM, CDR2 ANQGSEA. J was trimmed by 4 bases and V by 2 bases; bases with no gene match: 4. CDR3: CSVENGDSYGYTF. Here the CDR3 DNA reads TGCAGCGTTGAAAACGGGGACAGCTATGGCTACACCTTC.

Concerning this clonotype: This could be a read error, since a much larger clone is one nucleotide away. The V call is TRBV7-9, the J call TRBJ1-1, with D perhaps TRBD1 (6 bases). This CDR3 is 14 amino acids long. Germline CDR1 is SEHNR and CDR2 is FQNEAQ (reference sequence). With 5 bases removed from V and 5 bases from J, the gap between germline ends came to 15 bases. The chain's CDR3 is CASSLNRRGTEAFF. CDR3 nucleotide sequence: TGTGCCAGCAGCCTCAATCGGAGGGGGACTGAAGCTTTCTTT.

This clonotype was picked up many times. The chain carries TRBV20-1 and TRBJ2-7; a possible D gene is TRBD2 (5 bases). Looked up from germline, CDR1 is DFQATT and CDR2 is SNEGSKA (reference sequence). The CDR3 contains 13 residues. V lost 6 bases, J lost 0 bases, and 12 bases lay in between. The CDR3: CSAALGVSYEQYF. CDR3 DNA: TGCAGTGCGGCGCTCGGGGTCTCCTACGAGCAGTACTTC.

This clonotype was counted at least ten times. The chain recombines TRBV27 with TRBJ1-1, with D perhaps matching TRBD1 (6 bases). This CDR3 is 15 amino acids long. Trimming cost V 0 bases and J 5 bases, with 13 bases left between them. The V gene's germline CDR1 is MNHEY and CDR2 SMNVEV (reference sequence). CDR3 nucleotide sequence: TGTGCCAGCAGTTTATCCGCCAGGGGAGGGACTGAAGCTTTCTTT. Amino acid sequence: CASSLSARGGTEAFF.

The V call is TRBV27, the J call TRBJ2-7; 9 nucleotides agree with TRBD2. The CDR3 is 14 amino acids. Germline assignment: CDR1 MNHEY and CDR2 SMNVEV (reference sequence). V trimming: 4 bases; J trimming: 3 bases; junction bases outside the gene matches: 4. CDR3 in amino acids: CASSSLAGSYEQYF. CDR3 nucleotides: TGTGCCAGCAGTTCGCTAGCGGGAAGCTACGAGCAGTACTTC.

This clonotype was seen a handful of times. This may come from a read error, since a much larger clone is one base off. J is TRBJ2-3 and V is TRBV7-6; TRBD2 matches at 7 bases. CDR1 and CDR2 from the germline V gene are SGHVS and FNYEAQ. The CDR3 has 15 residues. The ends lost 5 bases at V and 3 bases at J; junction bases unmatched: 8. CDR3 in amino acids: CASSPLASGTDTQYF. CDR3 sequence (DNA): TGTGCCAGCAGCCCCCTGGCTAGCGGAACAGATACGCAGTATTTT.